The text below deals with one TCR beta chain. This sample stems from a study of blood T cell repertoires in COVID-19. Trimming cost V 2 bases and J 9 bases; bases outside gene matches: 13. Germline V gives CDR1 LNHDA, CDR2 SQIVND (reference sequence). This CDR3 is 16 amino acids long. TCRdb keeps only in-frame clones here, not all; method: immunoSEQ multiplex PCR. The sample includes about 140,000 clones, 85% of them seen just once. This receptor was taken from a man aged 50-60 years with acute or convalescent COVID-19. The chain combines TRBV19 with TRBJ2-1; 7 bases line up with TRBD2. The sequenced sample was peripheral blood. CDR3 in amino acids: CASSIMTSSYIREQFF. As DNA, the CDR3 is TGTGCCAGTAGTATAATGACTAGCTCGTACATTCGTGAGCAGTTCTTC.